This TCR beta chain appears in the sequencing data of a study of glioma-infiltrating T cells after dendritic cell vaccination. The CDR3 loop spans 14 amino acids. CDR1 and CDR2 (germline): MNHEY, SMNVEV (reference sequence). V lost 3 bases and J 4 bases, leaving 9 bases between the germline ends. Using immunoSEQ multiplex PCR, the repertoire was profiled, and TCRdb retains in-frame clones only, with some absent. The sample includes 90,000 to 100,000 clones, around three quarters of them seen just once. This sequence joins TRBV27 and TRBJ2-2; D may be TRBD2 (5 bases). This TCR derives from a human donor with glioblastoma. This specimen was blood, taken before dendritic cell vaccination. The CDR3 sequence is CASSFRETTGELFF. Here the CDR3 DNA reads TGTGCCAGCAGTTTTCGGGAAACCACCGGGGAGCTGTTTTTT.